Each of the 7 T cell receptor beta chains below was sequenced from the same sample in a study of shared clonotypes between healthy human individuals. The table came from immunoSEQ multiplex PCR; TCRdb's copy has only in-frame clones and leaves some out. The table includes 400,000 to 550,000 clones, roughly 85% detected once. Sequenced: PBMCs. These receptors all come from a woman between 35 and 50 years old in good health. Some clones in this sample may be carry-over from other donors' samples.

Points on this clone: This CDR3 is missing its conserved last phenylalanine or tryptophan, likely due to a read error. The chain carries TRBV7-9 and TRBJ1-5; 7 bases are a match to TRBD1. Unmatched junction bases numbered 6, after V lost 1 base and J lost 0 bases. The CDR3 consists of 17 residues. Germline CDR1 SEHNR, CDR2 FQNEAQ (reference sequence). The CDR3 reads CASSLGLGQHSNQPQHL. The CDR3 region has the DNA TGTGCCAGCAGCTTAGGTTTGGGACAGCATAGCAATCAGCCCCAGCATCTT.

The gene calls are TRBV9 and TRBJ1-4; TRBD1 matches 8 bases. After removal of 0 bases from V and 2 bases from J, the junction contained 3 bases not matched to a gene. Germline V gene data show CDR1 as SGDLS and CDR2 as YYNGEE. This CDR3 contains 16 residues. Here the CDR3 DNA reads TGTGCCAGCAGCGTAGCAGGGGGCCGGACTAATGAAAAACTGTTTTTT. Translating gives CASSVAGGRTNEKLFF.

This clone was found once. V usage is TRBV2 and J usage is TRBJ1-2; 7 bases are shared with TRBD1. Germline CDR1 SNHLY, CDR2 FYNNEI. This CDR3 is 15 amino acids long. V lost 0 bases and J lost 0; bases outside the gene matches: 1. CDR3 amino acids: CASSEAGTANYGYTF. The CDR3 DNA follows: TGTGCCAGCAGTGAAGCCGGGACAGCTAACTATGGCTACACCTTC.

A word on this clone: One junction end does not reproduce the germline sequence, and a read error may be involved. The V gene is TRBV7-7, the J gene TRBJ1-4, with D hard to call. This CDR3 comprises 15 residues. The germline V gene encodes CDR1 SSHAT and CDR2 FNYEAQ (reference sequence). CDR3: CASSLARAPNEKLFF. CDR3 coding DNA: TGTGCTAGCAGCTTAGCGCGGGCACCAAATGAAAAACTGTTTTTT.

The chain has TRBV11-3 and TRBJ2-1; D is unclear. V lost 5 bases and J 8 bases, leaving 13 bases between the germline ends. Germline V gene sequence: CDR1 SGHNT, CDR2 YENEEA. The length of the CDR3 is 13 residues. CDR3 residues: CASSKSTPYEQFF. CDR3 bases: TGTGCCAGCAGCAAATCCACCCCCTATGAGCAGTTCTTC.

The chain carries TRBV7-9 and TRBJ2-5; tentatively, D is TRBD2 (6 bases). The end of the DNA aligns better with TRBJ2-7, so the J call may be wrong. The CDR3 has 14 amino acids. Germline lookup yields CDR1 SEHNR and CDR2 FQNEAQ (reference sequence). CDR3 sequence reads: CASTTGGKSYEQYF. The DNA of the CDR3 is TGTGCCAGCACCACTGGGGGGAAATCCTACGAGCAGTACTTC.

The CDR3 spells CASSLRSGTEAFF. The DNA for the CDR3 is TGTGCCAGCAGCTTAAGAAGTGGCACTGAAGCTTTCTTT. The V call is TRBV7-2, the J call TRBJ1-1; no definite D call. This CDR3 comprises 13 residues. Germline values: CDR1 SGHTA, CDR2 FQGNSA. V was shortened by 2 bases and J by 4 bases, with 8 bases between the two germline ends. The full variable domain, its missing parts supplied by reference TRBV7-2 and TRBJ1-1, is GAGVSQSPSNKVTEKGKDVELRCDPISGHTALYWYRQSLGQGLEFLIYFQGNSAPDKSGLPSDRFSAERTGGSVSTLTIQRTQQEDSAVYLCASSLRSGTEAFFGQGTRLTVV.